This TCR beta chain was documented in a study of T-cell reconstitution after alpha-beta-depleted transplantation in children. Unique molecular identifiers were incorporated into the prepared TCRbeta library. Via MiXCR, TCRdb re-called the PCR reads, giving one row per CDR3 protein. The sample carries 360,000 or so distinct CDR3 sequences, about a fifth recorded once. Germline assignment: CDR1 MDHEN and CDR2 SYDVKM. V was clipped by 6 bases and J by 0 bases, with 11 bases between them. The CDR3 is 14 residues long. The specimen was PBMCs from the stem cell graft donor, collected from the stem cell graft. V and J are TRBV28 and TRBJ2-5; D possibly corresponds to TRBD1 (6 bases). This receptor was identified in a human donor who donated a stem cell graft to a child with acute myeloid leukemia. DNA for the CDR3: TGTGCCAGCAGCTCCGGGACATACCAAGAGACCCAGTACTTC. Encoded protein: CASSSGTYQETQYF.